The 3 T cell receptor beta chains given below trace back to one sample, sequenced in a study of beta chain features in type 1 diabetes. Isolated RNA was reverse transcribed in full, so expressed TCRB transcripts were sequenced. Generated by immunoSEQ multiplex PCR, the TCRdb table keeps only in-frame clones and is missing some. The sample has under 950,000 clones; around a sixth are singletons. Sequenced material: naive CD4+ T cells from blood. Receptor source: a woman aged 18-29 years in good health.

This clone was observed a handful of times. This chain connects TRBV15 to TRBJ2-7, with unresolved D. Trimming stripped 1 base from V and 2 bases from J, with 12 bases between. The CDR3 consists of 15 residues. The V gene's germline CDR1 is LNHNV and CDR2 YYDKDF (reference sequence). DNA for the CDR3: TGTGCCACCAGCAGAGCCCCCCCAGCTACCTACGAGCAGTACTTC. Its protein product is CATSRAPPATYEQYF.

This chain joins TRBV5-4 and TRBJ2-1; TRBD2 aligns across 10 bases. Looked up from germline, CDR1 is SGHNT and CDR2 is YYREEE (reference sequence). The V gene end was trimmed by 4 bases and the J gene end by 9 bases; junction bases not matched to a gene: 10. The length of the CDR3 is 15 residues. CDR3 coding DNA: TGTGCCAGCAGCCTCACTCTAGCGGGAGTTACTGAGCAGTTCTTC. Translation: CASSLTLAGVTEQFF.

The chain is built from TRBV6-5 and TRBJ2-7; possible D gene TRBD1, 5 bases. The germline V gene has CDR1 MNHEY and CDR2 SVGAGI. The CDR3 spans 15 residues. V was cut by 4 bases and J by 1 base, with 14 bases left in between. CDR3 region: CASSSDSIGSYEQYF. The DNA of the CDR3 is TGTGCCAGCAGTTCCGACAGCATCGGGTCCTACGAGCAGTACTTC.